Given below is one T cell receptor beta chain in context. Its target is not known. This specimen comes from a study of T cells expressing NK-cell markers. Study-wide context: Each TCR beta repertoire originated in sorted T cells that were CD3+CD56+NKG2C+, CD3+CD56+NKG2C- or CD3+CD56-NKG2C+. Among the eight sequenced donors, seven tested HCMV-seropositive and one tested seronegative.

The CDR3 has 11 residues. CDR1 SQVTM and CDR2 ANQGSEA come from the germline V gene. As the method of synthesis, 5'RACE template switching with UMIs yielded TCR beta cDNA. From its re-call of the 5' RACE reads, TCRdb lists each CDR3 protein once, without DNA. The sample table includes 150,000 or so distinct CDR3 sequences. Notes on the study in general: Once again these clonotypes came out on top in the CD3+CD56-NKG2C+ fraction of several donors.

V usage is TRBV29-1 and J usage is TRBJ1-5. This TCR came from a woman aged 45-59 years in good health. The sample was blood T cells: a sorted CD56 or NKG2C T cell subset, CD4+ or CD8+ T cells, or bulk PBMC T cells (not recorded which). The CDR3 loop reads CSVLSDQPQHF.